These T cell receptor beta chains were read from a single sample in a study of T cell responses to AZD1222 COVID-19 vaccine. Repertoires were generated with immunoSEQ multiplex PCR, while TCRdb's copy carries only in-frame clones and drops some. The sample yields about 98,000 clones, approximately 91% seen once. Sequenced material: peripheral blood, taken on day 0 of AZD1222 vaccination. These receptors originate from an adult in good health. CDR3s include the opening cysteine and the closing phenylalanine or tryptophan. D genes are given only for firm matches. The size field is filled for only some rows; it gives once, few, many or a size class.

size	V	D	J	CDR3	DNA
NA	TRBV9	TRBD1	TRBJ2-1	CASSAQPGQGRVFF	TGTGCCAGCAGCGCCCAACCGGGACAGGGGAGAGTGTTCTTC
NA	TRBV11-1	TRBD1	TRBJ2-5	CASSSGQNKETQYF	TGTGCCAGCAGCTCGGGACAGAATAAAGAGACCCAGTACTTC
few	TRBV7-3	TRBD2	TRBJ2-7	CASSLASGSSYEQYF	TGTGCCAGCAGCTTAGCTAGCGGGAGCTCCTACGAGCAGTACTTC
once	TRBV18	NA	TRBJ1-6	CASSRQANSPLHF	TGTGCCAGCTCCCGACAGGCTAATTCACCCCTCCACTTT
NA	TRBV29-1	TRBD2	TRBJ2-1	CSVEGGTSGSMNEQFF	TGCAGCGTTGAAGGGGGGACTAGCGGGAGTATGAATGAGCAGTTCTTC
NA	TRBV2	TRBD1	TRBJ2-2	CASRGDRAGAGELFF	TGTGCCAGCAGAGGTGACAGGGCTGGCGCCGGGGAGCTGTTTTTT
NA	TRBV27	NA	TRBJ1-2	CASSPQGLGYTF	TGTGCCAGCAGTCCACAGGGTTTAGGCTACACCTTC
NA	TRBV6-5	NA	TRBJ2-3	CASSYVVTDTQYF	TGTGCCAGCAGTTACGTGGTAACGGATACGCAGTATTTT
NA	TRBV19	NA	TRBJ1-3	CASSIIQGSGNTIYF	TGTGCCAGTAGTATTATCCAGGGATCCGGAAACACCATATATTTT
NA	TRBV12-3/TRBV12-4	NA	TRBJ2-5	CASTQTRTETQYF	TGTGCCAGCACCCAGACAAGGACGGAGACCCAGTACTTC
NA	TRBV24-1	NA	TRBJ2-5	CATSEDNSHQETQYF	TGTGCCACCAGTGAAGATAACAGCCACCAAGAGACCCAGTACTTC
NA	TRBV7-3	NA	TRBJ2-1	CASSSRGIGGEQFF	TGTGCCAGCAGCTCACGCGGGATAGGGGGTGAGCAGTTCTTC
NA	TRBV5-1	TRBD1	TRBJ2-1	CASSPETGGTYNEQFF	TGCGCCAGCAGCCCAGAGACAGGGGGCACCTACAATGAGCAGTTCTTC
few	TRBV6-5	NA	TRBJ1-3	CGGGRPRNTIYF	TGTGGAGGGGGGCGGCCTAGAAACACCATATATTTT
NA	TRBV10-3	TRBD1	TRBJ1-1	CAITQNPGQGKTEAFF	TGTGCCATCACTCAAAATCCCGGACAGGGAAAAACTGAAGCTTTCTTT
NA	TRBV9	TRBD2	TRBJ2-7	CASSPGTSGAGVRNEQYF	TGTGCCAGCAGCCCAGGGACTTCCGGGGCGGGAGTTAGAAACGAGCAGTACTTC
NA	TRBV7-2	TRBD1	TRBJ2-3	CASSPAAGTGTDTQYF	TGTGCCAGCAGCCCGGCGGCCGGGACAGGCACAGATACGCAGTATTTT
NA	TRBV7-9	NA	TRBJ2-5	CASTLMGDSYQETQYF	TGTGCCAGCACCCTGATGGGAGACAGCTATCAAGAGACCCAGTACTTC
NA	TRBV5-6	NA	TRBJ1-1	CASSLWGMDTEAFF	TGTGCCAGCAGCTTGTGGGGGATGGACACTGAAGCTTTCTTT
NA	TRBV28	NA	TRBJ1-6	CASWGRAGSPLHF	TGTGCCAGCTGGGGAAGGGCTGGTTCACCCCTCCACTTT
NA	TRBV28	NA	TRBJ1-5	CASRSYSNQPQHF	TGTGCCAGCAGGTCTTATAGCAATCAGCCCCAGCATTTT
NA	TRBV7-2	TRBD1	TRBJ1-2	CASTLTGDNGYTF	TGTGCCAGCACCCTGACAGGGGATAATGGCTACACCTTC
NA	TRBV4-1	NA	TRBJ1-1	CASSLLDPNTEAFF	TGCGCCAGCAGCCTACTCGACCCGAACACTGAAGCTTTCTTT
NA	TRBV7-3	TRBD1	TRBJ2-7	CASSLSSGQEEQYF	TGTGCCAGCAGCTTATCGTCGGGACAGGAGGAGCAGTACTTC
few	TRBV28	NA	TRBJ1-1	CASSLSTRDEAFF	TGTGCCAGCAGTTTATCCACCAGGGATGAAGCTTTCTTT